This T cell receptor beta chain is from a study of T cell repertoires in cytomegalovirus infection. Study results and caveats: Ex vivo responses were dominated by HLA-C-restricted CMV-specific TCR beta clonotypes.

Trimming stripped 7 bases from V and 3 bases from J, with 12 bases between. This CDR3 is built from 14 residues. Germline values: CDR1 LNHDA, CDR2 SQIVND (reference sequence). One entry per CDR3 protein, called by TCRdb with MiXCR from the reads. This table holds roughly 230,000 distinct CDR3 sequences, 20% to 25% found once. This clonotype appeared many times. Antigen specificity is unknown. The chain couples TRBV19 to TRBJ2-2, with D possibly being TRBD1 or TRBD2 (5 bases each). Sequencing was done on a sample of CD8+ T cells from PBMCs. The sequence came from a human donor in good health (CMV status not recorded). Some clones in this sample may be carry-over from other donors' samples. The CDR3 nucleotides read TGTGCCAGTACCCAACGGGGCTACACCGGGGAGCTGTTTTTT. Protein sequence: CASTQRGYTGELFF.